The T cell receptor (beta chain) under discussion was sequenced for a study of T cell clonality in common variable immunodeficiency. General observations from the study: CVID subjects had higher TCRbeta clonality than healthy controls, most marked in about a third.

This clone was seen ten or more times. Its antigen is currently unknown. The CDR3 extends 3 residues past the end of the read, so its final part is completed from the germline J gene. The CDR3 covers 12 residues. Germline CDR1 is SGHRS and CDR2 is YFSETQ. V lost 3 bases to trimming and J lost 5 bases, with 9 bases between them. The repertoire was sequenced with immunoSEQ multiplex PCR; TCRdb's copy has only in-frame clones and lacks some. The profile covers about 74,000 clones, none occurring a single time. This clonotype originated in a person between 18 and 70 years old in good health. Sequences were obtained from peripheral blood mononuclear cells. The rearrangement uses TRBV5-1 and TRBJ2-7, with D possibly matching TRBD1 (5 bases). The CDR3 spells CASSYEGDEQYF. Partial CDR3 DNA: TGCGCCAGCAGCTACGAAGGGGACGAG.